The source of this TCR beta chain is a study of T cell repertoires and HLA-DP antigens (dated by TCRdb to about 2018). Looking at the study overall: The study used an in vitro model of CD4+ T cell alloreactivity in which transduced HeLa cells presented allogeneic HLA-DP. Compared with self, one alloantigen differed at one amino acid in the peptide-binding groove and the other differed at fewer than 12, modelling structurally similar versus dissimilar alloantigens. Of the three donors, two were male and one was female, with ages ranging from the 18-to-29 band to the 60-to-69 band. An average DNA input of roughly 240 ng was used for sorted CD137+CD4+ samples, compared with roughly 1.2 ug for pre-culture CD4+ samples. Results the study describes overall, beyond this receptor: Sorted CD137+ cells showed similar clonality against both alloantigens, at 0.35 to 0.45, which was much higher than the approximately 0.038 seen in pre-culture samples. Clones undetected before culture had an average cumulative frequency of about 34% against one allele and 45% to 65% against the other. Naive and memory CD4+ repertoires were not analysed separately. Limitations included only a few donors, a non-physiological HeLa antigen-presenting system, and the use of total CD4+ responder cells.

Untouched CD4+ T cells were isolated from Ficoll-separated PBMC through negative selection with magnetic beads, and an average purity of approximately 98% was reached. Magnetic beads were used to isolate untouched CD4+ T cells from Ficoll-separated PBMC, giving approximately 98% purity with negligible CD8+ contamination. Peripheral blood mononuclear cells were supplied by the buffy coats of a few healthy blood donors, who served as the study donors. All three donors were CMV seronegative. The DNeasy Blood & Tissue Kit was used for extraction of genomic DNA. TCRB sequencing was performed on genomic DNA from sorted CD137+CD4+ cells and pre-culture CD4+ baseline samples from each subject. Trimming at the junction amounts to 2 bases on V and 4 bases on J, and the germline ends lie 11 bases apart. Reading from cysteine to phenylalanine, the CDR3 counts 14 amino acids. The retained sequence is limited to the CDR3, 42 bases, with the frame set at the first base. CDR1 SNHLY and CDR2 FYNNEI are derived from the germline V gene.

The immunoSEQ multiplex PCR, with forward primers for 54 TRBV segments and reverse primers for 13 TRBJ segments, was used to amplify TCRB CDR3 regions. Pre-culture CD4+ samples were sequenced at deep resolution, targeting 200,000 T cell genomes. Amplicons were sequenced on an Illumina HiSeq System, producing 87 bp reads covering the CDR3. In the authors' own workflow: Correction for PCR and sequencing errors was applied to reads, and CDR3 regions were defined through alignment to IMGT reference sequences. Template and unique rearrangement counts were estimated using synthetic template pools. Clonality was computed as 1 minus Pielou's evenness. The Daley-Smith estimator was used to estimate richness. Morisita's index served as the measure of repertoire overlap. Clones found in cultured samples but undetected in the pre-culture repertoire of the corresponding donor were defined as low-abundance clones. This immuneACCESS table, as held by TCRdb, lists in-frame sequences with V and J called but not all clones. Of the missing ones, under half trace to an unresolved V gene in checked studies; the others have no known cause. The V and J calls and the clone size are those of that table, but D and trimming were determined from the DNA. The sample table shows 55,000 to 80,000 clones, and about 82% are seen once. The top ten constitute about 1.6% of the sample.

This clone has a handful of counts. The antigen it binds to is not known. The sample holds no much larger clone one base away, and base qualities are not on file. The receptor was isolated from a man aged 55 to 70 in good health and CMV-seronegative. The sequencing input was CD4+ T cells from PBMCs. The chain is assembled from TRBV2 and TRBJ1-2, and the D gene may be TRBD1, 5 bases matching. The DNA sequence follows: TGTGCCAGCAGTGAAAACCGGGACGTCTATGGCTACACCTTC. This translates into CASSENRDVYGYTF.